A selection of T cell receptor beta chains follows, all from one sample in a study of CD8 T cells in Susac syndrome. TCRdb reanalysed the immunoSEQ multiplex PCR reads using MiXCR and keeps one entry per CDR3 protein. This sample has about 140,000 distinct CDR3 sequences; roughly 95% occur once, and the top ten carry over 0.1%. Sequenced: CD4+ T cells from PBMCs. The receptors stem from a human donor with multiple sclerosis. CDR3s include the opening cysteine and the closing phenylalanine or tryptophan. Fields, in order: D gene, V gene, clone size, J gene, CDR3 protein, CDR3 DNA. D genes are given only for firm matches. A clone size is listed for some rows: how often the clone was seen (once, few, many), or a class if it is expanded.

>TRBD1|TRBV27|NA|TRBJ1-1
CASSPWTGPEAFF
TGTGCCAGCAGTCCCTGGACAGGACCTGAAGCTTTCTTT
>TRBD1|TRBV29-1|NA|TRBJ1-1
CSAVTGRNTEAFF
TGCAGCGCGGTGACAGGGAGGAACACTGAAGCTTTCTTT
>NA|TRBV7-3|NA|TRBJ2-4
CASSLPERTPEGIQYF
TGTGCCAGCAGCTTACCGGAGCGGACCCCGGAAGGCATTCAGTACTTC
>TRBD1|TRBV15|NA|TRBJ1-5
CATSWGQQNQPQHF
TGTGCCACCAGCTGGGGACAGCAGAATCAGCCCCAGCATTTT
>NA|TRBV12-3/TRBV12-4|once|TRBJ1-6
CASTTQGMTSPLHF
TGTGCCAGCACTACGCAGGGTATGACTTCACCCCTCCACTTT
>NA|TRBV9|NA|TRBJ1-1
CASSGPGDTEAFF
TGTGCCAGCAGCGGGCCGGGGGACACTGAAGCTTTCTTT
>NA|TRBV20-1|NA|TRBJ2-1
CSAPTTASYNEQFF
TGCAGTGCCCCCACGACAGCCTCCTACAATGAGCAGTTCTTC
>TRBD1|TRBV30|NA|TRBJ1-2
CAWRDRVPYGYTF
TGTGCCTGGAGGGACAGGGTGCCCTATGGCTACACCTTC
>TRBD2|TRBV14|NA|TRBJ2-7
CASRNSRGVGYEQYF
TGTGCCAGCCGGAATTCACGGGGGGTCGGCTACGAGCAGTACTTC
>NA|TRBV5-4|NA|TRBJ2-1
CASSAANDNEQFF
TGTGCCAGCAGCGCGGCTAACGACAATGAGCAGTTCTTC
>TRBD2|TRBV5-1|NA|TRBJ2-1
CASSLKVVAGGQFF
TGCGCCAGCAGCTTGAAGGTGGTAGCGGGAGGGCAGTTCTTC
>NA|TRBV9|NA|TRBJ2-2
CASSSSGLNTGELFF
TGTGCCAGCAGCTCCTCGGGACTGAACACCGGGGAGCTGTTTTTT
>NA|TRBV30|NA|TRBJ2-7
CAWAPSLVYEQYF
TGTGCCTGGGCTCCGTCCTTGGTCTACGAGCAGTACTTC
>NA|TRBV29-1|NA|TRBJ2-7
CSVPKWGSYEQYF
TGCAGCGTCCCTAAGTGGGGAAGCTACGAGCAGTACTTC
>NA|TRBV20-1|NA|TRBJ2-5
CSTGQGLKTQYF
TGCAGTACCGGCCAGGGCCTAAAGACCCAGTACTTC
>TRBD1|TRBV20-1|NA|TRBJ2-4
CSARDPTGGRDIQYF
TGCAGTGCTAGAGATCCAACAGGGGGTAGGGACATTCAGTACTTC
>NA|TRBV12-3/TRBV12-4|once|TRBJ1-5
CASSLWMVGERNNQPQHF
TGTGCCAGCAGTTTATGGATGGTAGGGGAACGGAACAATCAGCCCCAGCATTTT
>NA|TRBV20-1|NA|TRBJ2-3
CSAVSGQSTDTQYF
TGCAGTGCTGTGAGCGGCCAAAGCACAGATACGCAGTATTTT
>NA|TRBV29-1|NA|TRBJ1-1
CSVEGQDTEAFF
TGCAGCGTTGAAGGACAGGACACTGAAGCTTTCTTT
>NA|TRBV15|once|TRBJ2-7
CATSRDQVAGASYEQYF
TGTGCCACCAGCAGAGATCAAGTGGCGGGGGCCTCCTACGAGCAGTACTTC
>NA|TRBV9|few|TRBJ2-6
CASSLNSGANVLTF
TGTGCCAGCAGCTTAAACTCTGGGGCCAACGTCCTGACTTTC
>NA|TRBV5-1|NA|TRBJ2-1
CASSLKASLGNEQFF
TGCGCCAGCAGCTTGAAGGCTAGCTTGGGGAATGAGCAGTTCTTC
>TRBD1|TRBV30|once|TRBJ1-5
CAWSPIGDRGPNQPQHF
TGTGCCTGGAGCCCCATCGGGGACAGGGGCCCCAATCAGCCCCAGCATTTT
>TRBD1|TRBV11-1|NA|TRBJ2-1
CASSSRGQGDYNEQFF
TGTGCCAGCAGCTCTCGGGGACAGGGCGACTACAATGAGCAGTTCTTC
>TRBD2|TRBV7-3|NA|TRBJ2-7
CASSLLAGDYYEQYF
TGTGCCAGCAGCTTGCTAGCGGGAGATTATTACGAGCAGTACTTC
>NA|TRBV6-2/TRBV6-3|NA|TRBJ2-1
CASKERVIYNEQFF
TGTGCCAGCAAGGAGCGGGTGATCTACAATGAGCAGTTCTTC
>NA|TRBV7-2|once|TRBJ2-5
CASSLALGASETQYF
TGTGCCAGCAGCTTAGCGCTTGGGGCTAGCGAGACCCAGTACTTC
>NA|TRBV24-1|NA|TRBJ2-3
CATSVGNTQYF
TGTGCCACCAGTGTAGGGAATACGCAGTATTTT
>NA|TRBV29-1|NA|TRBJ1-4
CSAGHSVREKLFF
TGCAGCGCCGGGCATAGTGTTAGAGAAAAACTGTTTTTT
>NA|TRBV30|NA|TRBJ1-5
CAWSGGTNQPQHF
TGTGCCTGGAGTGGAGGGACAAATCAGCCCCAGCATTTT
>NA|TRBV15|once|TRBJ2-1
CATSREPAASSYNEQFF
TGTGCCACCAGCAGAGAACCAGCGGCAAGCTCCTACAATGAGCAGTTCTTC
>NA|TRBV30|NA|TRBJ1-6
CAWSEGRNNSPLHF
TGTGCCTGGAGCGAGGGGCGGAATAATTCACCCCTCCACTTT
>NA|TRBV9|NA|TRBJ1-2
CASSPQAGGANGYGYTF
TGTGCCAGCAGCCCCCAGGCTGGGGGCGCGAACGGCTATGGCTACACCTTC
>NA|TRBV27|NA|TRBJ2-7
CASSLEQGGGSSYEQYF
TGTGCCAGCAGTTTGGAACAGGGTGGGGGGAGCTCCTACGAGCAGTACTTC
>TRBD1|TRBV9|NA|TRBJ1-2
CASSVGGGPVGTF
TGTGCCAGCAGCGTAGGAGGGGGCCCGGTCGGCACCTTC
>NA|TRBV10-3|NA|TRBJ2-2
CAITRAGELFF
TGTGCCATCACTCGCGCCGGGGAGCTGTTTTTT
>NA|TRBV7-3|NA|TRBJ2-6
CASSFLSSASTHSGANVLTF
TGTGCCAGCAGCTTTCTATCCTCGGCATCAACACACTCTGGGGCCAACGTCCTGACTTTC
>NA|TRBV6-2/TRBV6-3|NA|TRBJ2-3
CASMYEPTDTQYF
TGTGCCAGCATGTACGAACCGACAGATACGCAGTATTTT
>TRBD1|TRBV5-1|NA|TRBJ2-3
CASSHTGDTDTQYF
TGCGCCAGCAGCCATACAGGGGACACAGATACGCAGTATTTT
>NA|TRBV24-1|NA|TRBJ2-1
CATSDPDQVDEQFF
TGTGCCACCAGTGACCCGGACCAGGTAGATGAGCAGTTCTTC
>NA|TRBV24-1|NA|TRBJ2-7
CATSPAGSSYEQYF
TGTGCCACCAGTCCGGCGGGAAGCTCCTACGAGCAGTACTTC
>NA|TRBV12-3/TRBV12-4|once|TRBJ2-5
CASSQGPGQRETQYF
TGTGCCAGCAGTCAGGGGCCGGGACAAAGGGAGACCCAGTACTTC
>NA|TRBV12-3/TRBV12-4|once|TRBJ1-1
CASSLGPGRNTEAFF
TGTGCCAGCAGTTTGGGCCCAGGGAGGAACACTGAAGCTTTCTTT
>TRBD2|TRBV7-2|few|TRBJ2-7
CASSLASGTYEQYF
TGTGCCAGCAGCTTAGCTAGCGGGACCTACGAGCAGTACTTC
>NA|TRBV12-3/TRBV12-4|NA|TRBJ2-1
CASSLVGNRDNEQFF
TGTGCCAGCAGTTTAGTTGGGAACAGGGACAATGAGCAGTTCTTC
>TRBD1|TRBV28|NA|TRBJ1-2
CASRRTGGTYGYTF
TGTGCCAGCAGAAGGACAGGGGGCACCTATGGCTACACCTTC
>NA|TRBV9|NA|TRBJ1-6
CASSPIFVSPLHF
TGTGCCAGCAGCCCCATCTTTGTTTCACCCCTCCACTTT
>NA|TRBV7-6|NA|TRBJ2-7
CASSHRAYEQYF
TGTGCCAGCAGCCATCGAGCCTACGAGCAGTACTTC
>NA|TRBV20-1|NA|TRBJ2-3
CSATGGSDTQYF
TGCAGTGCTACTGGGGGGTCAGATACGCAGTATTTT
>NA|TRBV12-3/TRBV12-4|NA|TRBJ2-3
CASSLSGTSTDTQYF
TGTGCCAGCAGTCTTAGTGGGACTAGCACAGATACGCAGTATTTT